The 20 T cell receptor beta chains below all came from one sample that was sequenced in a study of cytomegalovirus exposure and HLA in healthy donors. Primers: 60 Vbeta forward and 13 Jbeta reverse. Sequencing was performed with immunoSEQ multiplex PCR; in TCRdb, only in-frame clones are kept and a portion is missing. Of more than 150,000 clones in the sample, roughly 87% were seen once. The sample comprised PBMCs. Receptor source: a girl under two years old in good health and CMV-seronegative.

The chain has TRBV4-1 and TRBJ2-5, with 9 bases lining up with TRBD1. The J call may be mistaken, given a closer DNA end match to TRBJ2-7. CDR3 length equals 15 residues. Germline values: CDR1 MGHRA, CDR2 YSYEKL. In DNA, the CDR3 is TGCGCCAGCAGCCAAGTTTGGACAGGGGAGGACGAGCAGTACTTC. This translates into CASSQVWTGEDEQYF.

The gene calls are TRBV29-1 and TRBJ2-7; maybe TRBD1 (6 bases). Trimming took 7 bases from V and 0 from J, leaving 16 bases between them. This CDR3 spans 14 amino acids. Germline CDR1 SQVTM, CDR2 ANQGSEA. This chain's CDR3 is CSAKNRDGSYEQYF. The CDR3 DNA follows: TGCAGCGCAAAAAACAGGGACGGCTCCTACGAGCAGTACTTC.

The chain carries TRBV5-6 and TRBJ2-5; 10 bases fit TRBD2. This CDR3 is 15 amino acids long. V shed 4 bases and J 2 bases; nucleotides not matched to a gene: 5. In germline, CDR1 is SGHDT, CDR2 YYEEEE. CDR3 sequence (DNA): TGTGCCAGCAGCCCGGGAGCGGGAGGGCAAGAGACCCAGTACTTC. As protein: CASSPGAGGQETQYF.

V gene TRBV5-1 combines with J gene TRBJ1-4; D is perhaps TRBD1 (5 bases). CDR3 length: 15 amino acids. V lost 1 base to trimming and J lost 5 bases, with 12 bases between them. The V gene's germline CDR1 is SGHRS and CDR2 YFSETQ. The CDR3 region is CASSLKQAPNEKLFF. DNA for the CDR3: TGCGCCAGCAGCTTGAAACAGGCCCCAAATGAAAAACTGTTTTTT. Supplemented by reference TRBV5-1 and TRBJ1-4, the full variable domain reads KAGVTQTPRYLIKTRGQQVTLSCSPISGHRSVSWYQQTPGQGLQFLFEYFSETQRNKGNFPGRFSGRQFSNSRSEMNVSTLELGDSALYLCASSLKQAPNEKLFFGSGTQLSVL.

Details on this clone: The junction departs from the called germline gene at one end, perhaps through a read error. This chain links TRBV5-1 with TRBJ2-2, with TRBD2 identical over 9 bases. The CDR3 covers 16 residues. From germline, CDR1 is SGHRS and CDR2 YFSETQ. The CDR3 sequence is CASSLVTSGLTRELFF. In nucleotides, the CDR3 is TGCGCCAGCAGCCTGGTAACTAGCGGGCTCACCAGGGAGCTGTTTTTT. Complete variable domain (other parts from reference TRBV5-1 and TRBJ2-2): KAGVTQTPRYLIKTRGQQVTLSCSPISGHRSVSWYQQTPGQGLQFLFEYFSETQRNKGNFPGRFSGRQFSNSRSEMNVSTLELGDSALYLCASSLVTSGLTRELFFGEGSRLTVL.

The chain uses TRBV27 and TRBJ1-6; 9 nucleotides agree with TRBD1. Germline CDR1 reads MNHEY; CDR2 reads SMNVEV (reference sequence). The CDR3 runs 16 residues. The V gene end was trimmed by 8 bases and the J gene end by 0 bases; junction bases not matched to a gene: 5. CDR3 DNA sequence: TGTGCCAGCTCCCGGGACAGGGACTCCTATAATTCACCCCTCCACTTT. Translating it yields CASSRDRDSYNSPLHF.

The gene calls are TRBV5-1 and TRBJ2-5; a possible D gene is TRBD2 (5 bases). V lost 2 bases, J lost 3 bases, and 17 bases lay in between. The CDR3 has 16 residues. The germline V gene encodes CDR1 SGHRS and CDR2 YFSETQ. The CDR3 protein is CASSFSRGIVEETQYF. In DNA form, the CDR3 reads TGCGCCAGCAGCTTTTCCCGGGGTATAGTTGAAGAGACCCAGTACTTC.

Of note for this clone: Germline is not matched at one junction end, which may reflect a read error. The rearrangement uses TRBV7-9 and TRBJ1-2; D is unclear. The germline V gene encodes CDR1 SEHNR and CDR2 FQNEAQ (reference sequence). The CDR3 covers 16 residues. CDR3 in amino acids: CSSSFVGREEVYGYTF. As DNA, the CDR3 is TGTTCCAGCAGCTTCGTGGGTCGGGAGGAGGTCTATGGCTACACCTTC.

CDR3 sequence reads: CASSVVKGARNEQFF. CDR3 DNA sequence: TGTGCCAGCAGCGTAGTAAAGGGGGCGCGGAATGAGCAGTTCTTC. This chain links TRBV9 with TRBJ2-1, with 7 bases matching TRBD1. J lost 7 bases, V lost 0 bases, and 7 bases had no gene match. The CDR3 length is 15 residues. Per germline, CDR1 SGDLS and CDR2 YYNGEE.

This chain uses TRBV9 with TRBJ1-2; 8 bases are a match to TRBD1. This CDR3 region has 15 residues. The germline V gene has CDR1 SGDLS and CDR2 YYNGEE. V shed 0 bases, J shed 4 bases, and the junction held 5 bases outside the gene matches. Here the CDR3 reads CASSVAQTGAYGYTF. CDR3 nucleotides: TGTGCCAGCAGCGTAGCCCAGACAGGGGCCTATGGCTACACCTTC.

This clone was seen more than once but under ten times. The rearrangement links TRBV5-6 to TRBJ2-3; TRBD2 matches 11 bases. Germline V gene sequence: CDR1 SGHDT, CDR2 YYEEEE. The J segment lost 2 bases and the V segment lost 3 bases, leaving 2 bases of the junction unmatched. CDR3 size: 15 residues. The DNA of the CDR3 is TGTGCCAGCAGCTCACTAGCGGGGGTCACAGATACGCAGTATTTT. It codes for CASSSLAGVTDTQYF.

The V call is TRBV7-6, the J call TRBJ1-2, with a weak D call TRBD1 (6 bases). CDR3 size: 13 residues. Between the trimmed V and J ends, which lost 5 bases and 4 bases, there was a span of 11 bases. CDR1 and CDR2 (germline): SGHVS, FNYEAQ. The CDR3 region is CASSVDRTYGYTF. The CDR3 DNA follows: TGTGCCAGCAGCGTCGACAGGACCTATGGCTACACCTTC.

The J gene is TRBJ1-2, the V gene TRBV19; a weak D match, TRBD1 (5 bases). The V and J ends lost 8 bases and 4 bases respectively, with 20 bases between them. Germline assignment: CDR1 LNHDA and CDR2 SQIVND (reference sequence). This CDR3 has 15 residues. The CDR3 DNA sequence: TGTGCCAGTCTCGGTGGGGGGTTCTCTGGCTATGGCTACACCTTC. Residues: CASLGGGFSGYGYTF.

The rearrangement joins TRBV5-4 to TRBJ2-1; D not resolved. Germline assignment: CDR1 SGHNT and CDR2 YYREEE (reference sequence). The ends were cut back, 0 bases at V and 6 bases at J, with 19 bases in the middle. There are 17 residues in the CDR3. This chain's CDR3 is CASSLDMFAEFGNEQFF. As DNA, the CDR3 is TGTGCCAGCAGCTTGGATATGTTTGCGGAGTTCGGCAATGAGCAGTTCTTC.

As regards this clone: Additional DNA sequences in this sample encode the identical CDR3. This chain joins TRBV9 and TRBJ2-3, with D perhaps TRBD2 (5 bases). Germline loops: CDR1 SGDLS, CDR2 YYNGEE. The CDR3 is 14 residues long. Deletions cut 2 bases from V and 0 bases from J, with 7 bases between. The CDR3 DNA follows: TGTGCCAGCAGCGTGGACTCTAGCACAGATACGCAGTATTTT. Translation gives CASSVDSSTDTQYF. Based on the CDR3 plus reference TRBV9 and TRBJ2-3, the full variable domain is DSGVTQTPKHLITATGQRVTLRCSPRSGDLSVYWYQQSLDQGLQFLIQYYNGEERAKGNILERFSAQQFPDLHSELNLSSLELGDSALYFCASSVDSSTDTQYFGPGTRLTVL.

The rearrangement joins TRBV9 to TRBJ1-2; D is possibly TRBD1 (5 bases). Per the germline V gene, CDR1 is SGDLS and CDR2 is YYNGEE. The CDR3 sequence is 13 residues long. V lost 4 bases and J 4 bases, leaving 11 bases between the germline ends. This CDR3 is CASSPPGIYGYTF. The CDR3 DNA sequence: TGTGCCAGCAGCCCCCCAGGGATCTATGGCTACACCTTC.

The chain uses TRBV4-1 and TRBJ2-1, with D possibly TRBD2 on 6 matching bases. CDR3 length: 16 residues. Germline values: CDR1 MGHRA, CDR2 YSYEKL. Trimming pared 2 bases from V and 5 bases from J, leaving 16 bases between. The CDR3 nucleotides read TGCGCCAGCAGCCAAATACTAGCAGGGCAGAACAATGAGCAGTTCTTC. Translating gives CASSQILAGQNNEQFF.

This sequence joins TRBV7-6 and TRBJ1-3; TRBD1 matches 9 bases. The ends lost 1 base at V and 0 bases at J; junction bases unmatched: 4. This CDR3 is 17 amino acids long. Germline lookup yields CDR1 SGHVS and CDR2 FNYEAQ. The CDR3 region has the DNA TGTGCCAGCAGCTTAGGCACAGGGGGCGCCTCTGGAAACACCATATATTTT. It specifies CASSLGTGGASGNTIYF.

The chain uses TRBV14 and TRBJ1-3; tentative D call: TRBD1 (5 bases). The CDR3 is 17 residues long. Trimming removed 5 bases from V and 0 bases from J, with 17 bases in between. Germline CDR1 SGHDN, CDR2 FVKESK. The CDR3, as DNA: TGTGCCAGCAGCAAGGGAAGGGGTGCCCTCTCTGGAAACACCATATATTTT. It is translated as CASSKGRGALSGNTIYF.

This chain links TRBV19 with TRBJ1-1; TRBD1 matches 9 bases. This CDR3 comprises 12 residues. CDR1 LNHDA and CDR2 SQIVND come from the germline V gene (reference sequence). The J segment lost 11 bases and the V segment lost 8 bases, leaving 9 bases of the junction unmatched. The CDR3 sequence: CASCNKQGAAFF. The CDR3 nucleotides are TGTGCCAGTTGCAACAAACAGGGGGCTGCTTTCTTT. The full variable domain, completed using reference TRBV19 and TRBJ1-1, is DGGITQSPKYLFRKEGQNVTLSCEQNLNHDAMYWYRQDPGQGLRLIYYSQIVNDFQKGDIAEGYSVSREKKESFPLTVTSAQKNPTAFYLCASCNKQGAAFFGQGTRLTVV.